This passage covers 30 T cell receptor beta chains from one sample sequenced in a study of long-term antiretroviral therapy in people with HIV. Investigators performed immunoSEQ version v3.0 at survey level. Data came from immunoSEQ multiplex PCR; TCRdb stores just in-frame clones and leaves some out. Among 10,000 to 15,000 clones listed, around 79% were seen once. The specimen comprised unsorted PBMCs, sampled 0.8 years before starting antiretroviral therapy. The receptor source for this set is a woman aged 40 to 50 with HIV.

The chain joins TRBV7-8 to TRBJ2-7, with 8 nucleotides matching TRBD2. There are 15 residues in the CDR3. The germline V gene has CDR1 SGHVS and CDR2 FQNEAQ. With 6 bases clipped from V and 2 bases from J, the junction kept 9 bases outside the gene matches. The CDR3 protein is CASSQSGRTAYEQYF. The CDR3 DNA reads TGTGCCAGCAGTCAAAGCGGGAGAACAGCCTACGAGCAGTACTTC.

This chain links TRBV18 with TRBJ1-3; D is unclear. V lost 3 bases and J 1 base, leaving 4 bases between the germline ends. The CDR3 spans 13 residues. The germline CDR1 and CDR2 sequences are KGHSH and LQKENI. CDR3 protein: CASSPPSGNTIYF. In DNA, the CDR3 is TGTGCCAGCTCACCCCCGTCTGGAAACACCATATATTTT. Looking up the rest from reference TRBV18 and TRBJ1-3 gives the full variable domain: NAGVMQNPRHLVRRRGQEARLRCSPMKGHSHVYWYRQLPEEGLKFMVYLQKENIIDESGMPKERFSAEFPKEGPSILRIQQVVRGDSAAYFCASSPPSGNTIYFGEGSWLTVV.

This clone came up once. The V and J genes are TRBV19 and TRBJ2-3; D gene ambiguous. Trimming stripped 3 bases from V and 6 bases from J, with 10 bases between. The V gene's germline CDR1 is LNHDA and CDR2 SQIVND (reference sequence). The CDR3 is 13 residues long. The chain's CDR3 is CASSIHLQDTQYF. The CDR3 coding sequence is TGTGCCAGTAGTATCCACCTCCAGGATACGCAGTATTTT.

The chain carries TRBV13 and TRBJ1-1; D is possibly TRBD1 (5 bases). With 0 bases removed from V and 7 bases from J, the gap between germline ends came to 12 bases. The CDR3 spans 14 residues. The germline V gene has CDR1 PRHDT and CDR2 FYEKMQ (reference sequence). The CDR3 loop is CASSLGPVGDEAFF. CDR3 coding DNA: TGTGCCAGCAGCTTAGGCCCGGTGGGGGATGAAGCTTTCTTT.

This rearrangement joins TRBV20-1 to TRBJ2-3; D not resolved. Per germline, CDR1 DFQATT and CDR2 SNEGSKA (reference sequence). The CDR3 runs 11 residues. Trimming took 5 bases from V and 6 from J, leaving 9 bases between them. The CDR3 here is CSALLGDTQYF. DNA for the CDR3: TGCAGTGCTTTACTGGGGGATACGCAGTATTTT.

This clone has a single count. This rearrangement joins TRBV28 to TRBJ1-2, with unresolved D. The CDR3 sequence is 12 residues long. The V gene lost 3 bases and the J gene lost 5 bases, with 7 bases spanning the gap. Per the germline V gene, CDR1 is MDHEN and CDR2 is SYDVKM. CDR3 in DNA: TGTGCCAGCAGTTTGCGTCAGTATGGCTACACCTTC. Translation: CASSLRQYGYTF.

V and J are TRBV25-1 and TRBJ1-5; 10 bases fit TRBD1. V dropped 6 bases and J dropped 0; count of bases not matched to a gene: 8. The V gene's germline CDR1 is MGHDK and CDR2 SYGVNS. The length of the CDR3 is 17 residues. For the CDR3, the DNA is TGTGCCAGCAGGCAAAGACAGGGGGCTAATAGCAATCAGCCCCAGCATTTT. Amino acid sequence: CASRQRQGANSNQPQHF. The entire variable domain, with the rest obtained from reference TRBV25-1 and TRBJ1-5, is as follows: EADIYQTPRYLVIGTGKKITLECSQTMGHDKMYWYQQDPGMELHLIHYSYGVNSTEKGDLSSESTVSRIRTEHFPLTLESARPSHTSQYLCASRQRQGANSNQPQHFGDGTRLSIL.

The CDR3 spells CATSNSNTGELFF. The CDR3 DNA is TGTGCCACCAGCAACTCGAACACCGGGGAGCTGTTTTTT. The J gene is TRBJ2-2, the V gene TRBV15; no clear D gene. V was clipped by 4 bases and J by 0 bases, with 3 bases between them. CDR3 length: 13 residues. Germline CDR1 LNHNV, CDR2 YYDKDF (reference sequence).

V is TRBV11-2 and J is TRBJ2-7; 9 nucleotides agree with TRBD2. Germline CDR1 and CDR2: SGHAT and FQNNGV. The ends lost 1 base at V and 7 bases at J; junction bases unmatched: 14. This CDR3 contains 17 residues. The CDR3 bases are TGTGCCAGCAGCTTAGGAGCGGCGGGAGGGCCCGGTCATGAGCAGTACTTC. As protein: CASSLGAAGGPGHEQYF.

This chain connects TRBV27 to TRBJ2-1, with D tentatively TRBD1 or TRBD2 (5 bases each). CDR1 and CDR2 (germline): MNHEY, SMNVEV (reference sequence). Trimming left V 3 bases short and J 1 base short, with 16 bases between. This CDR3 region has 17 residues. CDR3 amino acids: CASSFLDGTTSYNEQFF. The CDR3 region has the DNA TGTGCCAGCAGTTTTCTTGACGGGACGACTTCCTACAATGAGCAGTTCTTC.

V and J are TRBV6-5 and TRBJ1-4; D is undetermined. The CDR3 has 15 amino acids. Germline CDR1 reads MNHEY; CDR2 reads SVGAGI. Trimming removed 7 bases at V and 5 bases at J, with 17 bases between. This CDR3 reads CASKEASRINEKLFF. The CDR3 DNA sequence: TGTGCCAGCAAAGAAGCGTCACGAATAAATGAAAAACTGTTTTTT.

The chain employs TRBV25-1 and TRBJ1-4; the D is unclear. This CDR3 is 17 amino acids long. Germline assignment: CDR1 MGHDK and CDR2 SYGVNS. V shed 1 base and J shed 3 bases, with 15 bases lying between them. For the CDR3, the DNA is TGTGCCAGCAGTGAATCCCGGGCGGGCCAGTCTAATGAAAAACTGTTTTTT. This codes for CASSESRAGQSNEKLFF.

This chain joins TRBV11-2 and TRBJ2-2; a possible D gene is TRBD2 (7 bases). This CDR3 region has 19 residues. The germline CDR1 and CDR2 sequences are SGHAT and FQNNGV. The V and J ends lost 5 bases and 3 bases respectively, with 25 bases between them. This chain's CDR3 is CASSPVFSFGGHDTGELFF. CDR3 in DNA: TGTGCCAGCAGCCCCGTGTTTTCCTTCGGGGGGCACGACACCGGGGAGCTGTTTTTT.

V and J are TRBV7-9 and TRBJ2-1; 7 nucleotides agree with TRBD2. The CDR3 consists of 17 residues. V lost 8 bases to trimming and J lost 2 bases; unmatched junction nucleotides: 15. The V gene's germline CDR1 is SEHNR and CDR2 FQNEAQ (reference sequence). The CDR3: CASFTALAATTYNEQFF. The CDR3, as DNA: TGTGCCAGCTTTACTGCCCTAGCGGCAACGACCTACAATGAGCAGTTCTTC.

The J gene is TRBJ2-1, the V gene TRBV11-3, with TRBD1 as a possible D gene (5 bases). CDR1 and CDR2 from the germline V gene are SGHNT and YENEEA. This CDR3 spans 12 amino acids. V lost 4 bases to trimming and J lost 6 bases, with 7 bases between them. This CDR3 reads CASSYRGNEQFF. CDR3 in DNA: TGTGCCAGCAGCTATAGGGGCAATGAGCAGTTCTTC.

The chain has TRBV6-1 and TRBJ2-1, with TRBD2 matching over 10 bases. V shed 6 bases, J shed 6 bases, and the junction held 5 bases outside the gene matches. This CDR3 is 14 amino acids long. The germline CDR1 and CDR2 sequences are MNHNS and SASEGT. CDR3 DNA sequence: TGTGCCAGCAGAACCGGGACTAGCGTCAATGAGCAGTTCTTC. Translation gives CASRTGTSVNEQFF.

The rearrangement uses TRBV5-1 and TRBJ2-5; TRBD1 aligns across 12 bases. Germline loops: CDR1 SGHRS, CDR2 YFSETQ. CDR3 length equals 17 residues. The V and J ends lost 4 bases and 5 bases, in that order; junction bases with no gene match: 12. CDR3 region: CASSGYPGQGARETQYF. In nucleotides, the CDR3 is TGCGCCAGCAGCGGATACCCGGGACAGGGGGCCCGTGAGACCCAGTACTTC.

The CDR3 DNA is TGTGCCAGCAGCTTGTGGGCCGGAACGGGACAGGGGAAAAACATTCAGTACTTC. This codes for CASSLWAGTGQGKNIQYF. The rearrangement links TRBV7-3 to TRBJ2-4; TRBD1 aligns across 10 bases. The CDR3 totals 18 residues. From germline, CDR1 is SGHTA and CDR2 FQGTGA. Unmatched junction bases numbered 12, after V lost 3 bases and J lost 4 bases.

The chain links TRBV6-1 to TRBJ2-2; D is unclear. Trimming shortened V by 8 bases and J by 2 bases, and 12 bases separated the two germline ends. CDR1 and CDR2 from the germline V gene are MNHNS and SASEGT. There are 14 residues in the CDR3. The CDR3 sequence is CASGGSPNTGELFF. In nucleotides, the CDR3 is TGTGCCAGCGGTGGATCGCCAAACACCGGGGAGCTGTTTTTT.

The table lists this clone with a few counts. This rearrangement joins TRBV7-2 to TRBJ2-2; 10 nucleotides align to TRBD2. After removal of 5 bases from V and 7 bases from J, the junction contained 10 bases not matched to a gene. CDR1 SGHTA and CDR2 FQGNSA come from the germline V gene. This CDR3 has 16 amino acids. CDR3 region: CASSPTSGAGGGELFF. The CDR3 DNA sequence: TGTGCCAGCAGCCCAACTAGCGGGGCGGGAGGCGGGGAGCTGTTTTTT.

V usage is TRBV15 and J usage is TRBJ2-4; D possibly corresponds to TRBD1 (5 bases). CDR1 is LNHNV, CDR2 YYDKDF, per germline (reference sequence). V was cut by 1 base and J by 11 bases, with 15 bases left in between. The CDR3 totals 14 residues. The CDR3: CATSRAVAGYVQYF. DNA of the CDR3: TGTGCCACCAGCAGAGCGGTCGCAGGGTACGTTCAGTACTTC. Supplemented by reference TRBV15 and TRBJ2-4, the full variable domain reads DAMVIQNPRYQVTQFGKPVTLSCSQTLNHNVMYWYQQKSSQAPKLLFHYYDKDFNNEADTPDNFQSRRPNTSFCFLDIRSPGLGDTAMYLCATSRAVAGYVQYFGAGTRLSVL.

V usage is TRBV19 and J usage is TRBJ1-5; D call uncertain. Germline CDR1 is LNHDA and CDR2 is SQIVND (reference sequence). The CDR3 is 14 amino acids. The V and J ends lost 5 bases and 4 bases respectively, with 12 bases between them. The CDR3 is CASSASASNQPQHF. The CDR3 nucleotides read TGTGCCAGTAGTGCCTCAGCATCTAATCAGCCCCAGCATTTT.

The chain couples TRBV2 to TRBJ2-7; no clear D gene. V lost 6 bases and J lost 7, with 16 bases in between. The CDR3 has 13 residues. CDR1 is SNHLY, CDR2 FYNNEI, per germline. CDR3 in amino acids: CASSAESGGEQYF. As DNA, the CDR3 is TGTGCCAGCAGCGCAGAATCGGGTGGGGAGCAGTACTTC.

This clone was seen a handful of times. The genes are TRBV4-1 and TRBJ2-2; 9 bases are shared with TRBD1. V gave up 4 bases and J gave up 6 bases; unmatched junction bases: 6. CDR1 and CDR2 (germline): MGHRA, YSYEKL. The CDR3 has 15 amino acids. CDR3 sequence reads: CASSRGGQGPGELFF. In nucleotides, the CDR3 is TGCGCCAGCAGCCGGGGCGGACAGGGGCCCGGGGAGCTGTTTTTT.

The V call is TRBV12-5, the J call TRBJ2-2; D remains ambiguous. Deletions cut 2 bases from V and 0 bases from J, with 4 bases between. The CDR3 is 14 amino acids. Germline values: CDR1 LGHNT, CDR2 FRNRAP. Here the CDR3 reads CASGLSPNTGELFF. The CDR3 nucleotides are TGTGCTAGTGGTTTGAGCCCGAACACCGGGGAGCTGTTTTTT.

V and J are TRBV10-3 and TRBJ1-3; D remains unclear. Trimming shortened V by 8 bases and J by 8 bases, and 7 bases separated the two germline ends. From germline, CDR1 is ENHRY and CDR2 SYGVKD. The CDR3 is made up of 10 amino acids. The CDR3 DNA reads TGTGCCATCTTTGAGGACACCATATATTTT. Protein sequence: CAIFEDTIYF.

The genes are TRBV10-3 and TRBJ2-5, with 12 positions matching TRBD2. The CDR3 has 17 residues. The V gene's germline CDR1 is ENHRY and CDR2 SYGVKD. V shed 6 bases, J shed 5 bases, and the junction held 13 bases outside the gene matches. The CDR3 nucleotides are TGTGCCATCAGACGGGCTAGCGGGAGGGCGATGGATGAGACCCAGTACTTC. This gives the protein CAIRRASGRAMDETQYF.

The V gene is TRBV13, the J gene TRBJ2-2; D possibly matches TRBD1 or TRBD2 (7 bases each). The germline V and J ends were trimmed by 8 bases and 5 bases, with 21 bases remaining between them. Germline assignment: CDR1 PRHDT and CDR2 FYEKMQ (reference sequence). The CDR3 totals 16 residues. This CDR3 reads CASGQGGSGPTGELFF. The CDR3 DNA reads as TGTGCCAGCGGGCAGGGGGGTAGCGGGCCTACCGGGGAGCTGTTTTTT.

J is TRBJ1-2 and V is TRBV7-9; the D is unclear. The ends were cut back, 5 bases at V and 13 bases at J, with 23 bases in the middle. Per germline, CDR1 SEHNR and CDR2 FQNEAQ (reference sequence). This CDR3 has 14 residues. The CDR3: CASSPPASGQTATF. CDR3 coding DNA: TGTGCCAGCAGCCCCCCGGCCAGCGGCCAGACTGCCACCTTC.

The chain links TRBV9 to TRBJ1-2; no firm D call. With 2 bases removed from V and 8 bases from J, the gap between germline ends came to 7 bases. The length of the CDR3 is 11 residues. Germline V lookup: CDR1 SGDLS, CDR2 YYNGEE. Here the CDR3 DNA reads TGTGCCAGCAGCGTTCCAGGAGGCTACACCTTC. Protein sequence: CASSVPGGYTF.